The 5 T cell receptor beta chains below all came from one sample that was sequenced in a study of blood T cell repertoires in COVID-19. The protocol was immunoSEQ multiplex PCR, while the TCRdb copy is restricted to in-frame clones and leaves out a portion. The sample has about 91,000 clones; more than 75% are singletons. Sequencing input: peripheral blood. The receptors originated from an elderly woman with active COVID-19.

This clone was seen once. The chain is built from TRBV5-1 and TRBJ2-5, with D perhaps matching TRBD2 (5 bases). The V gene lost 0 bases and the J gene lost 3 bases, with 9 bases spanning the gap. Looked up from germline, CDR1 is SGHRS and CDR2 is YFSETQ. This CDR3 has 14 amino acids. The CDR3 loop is CASSLGGVEETQYF. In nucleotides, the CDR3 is TGCGCCAGCAGCTTGGGGGGAGTGGAAGAGACCCAGTACTTC. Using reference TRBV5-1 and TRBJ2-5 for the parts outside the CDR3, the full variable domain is KAGVTQTPRYLIKTRGQQVTLSCSPISGHRSVSWYQQTPGQGLQFLFEYFSETQRNKGNFPGRFSGRQFSNSRSEMNVSTLELGDSALYLCASSLGGVEETQYFGPGTRLLVL.

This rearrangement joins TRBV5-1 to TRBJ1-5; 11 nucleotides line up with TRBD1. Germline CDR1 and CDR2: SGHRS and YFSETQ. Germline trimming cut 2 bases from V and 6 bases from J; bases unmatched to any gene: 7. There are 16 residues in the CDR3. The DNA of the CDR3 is TGCGCCAGCAGCTTTAACGGACAGGGGGCGTCTCAGCCCCAGCATTTT. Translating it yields CASSFNGQGASQPQHF.

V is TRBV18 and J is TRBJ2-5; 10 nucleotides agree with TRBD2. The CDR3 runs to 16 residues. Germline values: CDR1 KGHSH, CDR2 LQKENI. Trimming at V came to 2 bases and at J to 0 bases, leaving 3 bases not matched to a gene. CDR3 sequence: CASSPRTSGYQETQYF. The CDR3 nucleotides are TGTGCCAGCTCACCAAGGACTAGCGGTTACCAAGAGACCCAGTACTTC. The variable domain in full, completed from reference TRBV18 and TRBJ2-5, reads NAGVMQNPRHLVRRRGQEARLRCSPMKGHSHVYWYRQLPEEGLKFMVYLQKENIIDESGMPKERFSAEFPKEGPSILRIQQVVRGDSAAYFCASSPRTSGYQETQYFGPGTRLLVL.

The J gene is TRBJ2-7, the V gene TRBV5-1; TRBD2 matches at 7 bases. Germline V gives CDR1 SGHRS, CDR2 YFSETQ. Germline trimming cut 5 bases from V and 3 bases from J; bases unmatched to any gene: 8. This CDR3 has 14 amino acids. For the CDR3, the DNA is TGCGCCAGCAGGCCCGGACTAGGGTACTACGAGCAGTACTTC. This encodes CASRPGLGYYEQYF.

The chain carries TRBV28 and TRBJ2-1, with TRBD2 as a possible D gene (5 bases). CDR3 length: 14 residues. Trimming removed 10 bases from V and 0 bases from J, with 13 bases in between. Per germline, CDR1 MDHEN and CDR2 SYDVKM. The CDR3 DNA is TGTGCCATCTCAGATGGGAGCTCCTACAATGAGCAGTTCTTC. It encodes CAISDGSSYNEQFF. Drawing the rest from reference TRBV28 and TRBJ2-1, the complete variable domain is DVKVTQSSRYLVKRTGEKVFLECVQDMDHENMFWYRQDPGLGLRLIYFSYDVKMKEKGDIPEGYSVSREKKERFSLILESASTNQTSMYLCAISDGSSYNEQFFGPGTRLTVL.